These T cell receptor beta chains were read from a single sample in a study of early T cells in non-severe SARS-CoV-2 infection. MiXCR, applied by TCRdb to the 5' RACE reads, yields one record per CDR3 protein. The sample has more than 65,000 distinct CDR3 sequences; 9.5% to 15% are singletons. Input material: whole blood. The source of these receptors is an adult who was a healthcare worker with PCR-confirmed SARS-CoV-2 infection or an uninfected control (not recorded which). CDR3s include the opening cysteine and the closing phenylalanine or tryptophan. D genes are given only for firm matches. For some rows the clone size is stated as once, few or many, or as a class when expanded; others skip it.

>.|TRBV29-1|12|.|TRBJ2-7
CSVVVSSYEQYF
TGCAGCGTTGTGGTGAGCTCCTACGAGCAGTACTTC
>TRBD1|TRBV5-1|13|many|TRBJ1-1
CASSSPGQGEAFF
TGCGCCAGCAGCTCACCGGGACAGGGGGAAGCTTTCTTT
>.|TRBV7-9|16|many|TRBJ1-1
CASSLGASGVNTEAFF
TGTGCCAGCAGCTTAGGGGCCTCAGGCGTAAACACTGAAGCTTTCTTT
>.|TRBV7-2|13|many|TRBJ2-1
CASSPDRFSTEFF
TGTGCCAGCAGCCCCGACCGGTTTAGCACCGAGTTCTTC
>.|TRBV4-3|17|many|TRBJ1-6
CASSQDRGRGINSPLHF
TGCGCCAGCAGCCAAGATCGCGGCAGGGGAATTAATTCACCCCTCCACTTT
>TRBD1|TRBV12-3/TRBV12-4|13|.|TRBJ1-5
CASGQGLNQPQHF
TGTGCCAGCGGACAGGGGCTAAATCAGCCCCAGCATTTT
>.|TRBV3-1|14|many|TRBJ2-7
CASSHRGASGEQYF
TGTGCCAGCAGCCACAGGGGGGCTTCTGGCGAGCAGTACTTC
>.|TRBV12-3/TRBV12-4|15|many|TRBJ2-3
CASSLGGAGTDTQYF
TGTGCCTCCTCCTTGGGGGGGGCCGGGACAGATACGCAGTATTTT
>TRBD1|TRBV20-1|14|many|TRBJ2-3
CRVSTGGGTDTQYF
TGCAGAGTTAGTACAGGGGGAGGCACAGATACGCAGTATTTT
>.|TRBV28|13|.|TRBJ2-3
CASSPGNPDTQYF
TGTGCCAGCAGCCCCGGGAACCCAGATACGCAGTATTTT
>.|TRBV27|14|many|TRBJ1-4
CASRGRAQGEKLFF
TGTGCCAGCAGGGGTAGAGCCCAGGGGGAAAAACTGTTTTTT
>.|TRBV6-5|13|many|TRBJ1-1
CASSFNRDTEAFF
TGTGCCAGCAGTTTTAATAGGGACACTGAAGCTTTCTTT
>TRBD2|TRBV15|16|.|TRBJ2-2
CATSRLAGGNTGELFF
TGTGCCACCAGCAGACTAGCGGGGGGAAACACCGGGGAGCTGTTTTTT
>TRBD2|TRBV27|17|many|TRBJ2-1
CASSPRTSGRIYNEQFF
TGTGCCAGCAGTCCCCGGACTAGCGGAAGAATCTACAATGAGCAGTTCTTC
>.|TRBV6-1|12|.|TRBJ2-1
CASSEGGVEQFF
TGTGCCAGCAGTGAAGGGGGGGTTGAGCAGTTCTTC
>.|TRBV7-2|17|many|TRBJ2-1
CASTLRGGGVSYNEQFF
TGTGCCAGCACCCTTAGGGGGGGGGGCGTGTCCTACAATGAGCAGTTCTTC
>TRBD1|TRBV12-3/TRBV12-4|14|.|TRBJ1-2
CASSYGQGGYGYTF
TGTGCCAGCAGCTATGGACAGGGGGGCTATGGCTACACCTTC
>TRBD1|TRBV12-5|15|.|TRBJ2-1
CASGRGSGQGNEQFF
TGTGCTAGTGGGAGGGGGTCGGGACAGGGCAATGAGCAGTTCTTC
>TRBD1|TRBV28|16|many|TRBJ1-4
CASSPLRDRVNEKLFF
TGTGCCAGCAGTCCGCTTAGGGACAGGGTGAATGAAAAACTGTTTTTT
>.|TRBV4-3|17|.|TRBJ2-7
CASSQDPAMDSPYEQYF
TGCGCCAGCAGCCAAGATCCTGCTATGGACAGTCCCTACGAGCAGTACTTC
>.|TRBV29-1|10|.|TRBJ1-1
CGVGVTEAFF
TGCGGCGTTGGGGTCACTGAAGCTTTCTTT
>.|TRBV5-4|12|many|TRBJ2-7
CASSDSHYEQYF
TGTGCCAGCAGTGACAGTCACTACGAGCAGTACTTC
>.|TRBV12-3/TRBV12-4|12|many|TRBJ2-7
CASSPTVYEQYF
TGTGCCAGCAGTCCGACAGTCTACGAGCAGTACTTC
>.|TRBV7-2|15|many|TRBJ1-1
CASSPATALGTEAFF
TGTGCCAGCAGCCCAGCGACGGCCCTTGGCACTGAAGCTTTCTTT